This T cell receptor (beta chain) was observed in a study of cytomegalovirus exposure and HLA in healthy donors. The wider study: An earlier analysis found roughly 110 million unique TCR beta sequences from approximately 170 million T cells.

A remark on this clone: The antigen is unknown.

In the PCR, 60 Vbeta and 13 Jbeta primers were used. Profiling relied on immunoSEQ multiplex PCR, and the TCRdb table lists in-frame clones only, not all of them. The sample has approximately 160,000 clones; 82% are singletons. Study results and limitations: It was reported that the classifier diagnosed cytomegalovirus status with high specificity and sensitivity in both the original and validation cohorts.

Unrecorded immune exposure was likely among donors, who were nominally healthy when sampled. The sequencing input was PBMCs. This sequence originates from a girl aged 5-17 years in good health and CMV-seropositive.

The CDR3 DNA sequence: TGTGCCAGCAGTGCAGGACAGGGGGCGACCGAGCAGTTCTTC. This sequence encodes CASSAGQGATEQFF. This chain uses TRBV6-1 with TRBJ2-1; 11 nucleotides match TRBD1. V lost 4 bases to trimming and J lost 10 bases; unmatched junction nucleotides: 6. CDR3 size: 14 residues. Germline V gene data show CDR1 as MNHNS and CDR2 as SASEGT.